This record concerns one TCR beta chain sequence. No antigen is known for it. This record belongs to a study of shared clonotypes between healthy human individuals. Study summary: Per donor, three plates held CD4 naive cells, three held CD4 memory, two held CD8 naive and one held CD8 memory.

Positive CCR7 selection of CD45RO-negative cells yielded the naive CD8 cells, and terminally differentiated effector memory CD45RA+ cells were excluded. Broader study findings: Larger estimated richness was generally seen in naive subsets than in memory subsets.

Assay used: immunoSEQ multiplex PCR; TCRdb lists only in-frame clones, some missing. The sample carries approximately 600,000 clones, approximately 95% recorded once. Germline CDR1 and CDR2: SGHTA and FQGTGA. The CDR3 has 18 residues. Trimming took 9 bases from V and 4 from J; bases not matched to a gene: 19. Sequenced material: naive CD8+ T cells sorted from blood. This TCR was sampled from a woman aged 30 to 39 in good health. This chain connects TRBV7-3 to TRBJ2-7; 12 bases map to TRBD1. The CDR3 region is CARGPGTGGRPPIYEQYF. The CDR3 coding sequence is TGTGCCAGAGGCCCCGGGACAGGGGGCCGCCCCCCTATTTACGAGCAGTACTTC.